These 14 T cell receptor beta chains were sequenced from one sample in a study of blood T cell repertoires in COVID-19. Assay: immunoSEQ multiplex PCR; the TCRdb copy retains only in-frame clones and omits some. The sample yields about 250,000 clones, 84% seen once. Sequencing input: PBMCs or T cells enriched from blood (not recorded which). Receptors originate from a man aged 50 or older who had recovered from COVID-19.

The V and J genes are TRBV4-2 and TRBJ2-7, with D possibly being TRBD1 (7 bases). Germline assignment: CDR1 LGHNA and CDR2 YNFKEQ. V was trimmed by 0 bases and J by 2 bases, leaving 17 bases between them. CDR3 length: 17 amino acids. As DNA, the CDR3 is TGTGCCAGCAGCCAAGAAGGAGGGACAGTATATGCCTACGAGCAGTACTTC. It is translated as CASSQEGGTVYAYEQYF.

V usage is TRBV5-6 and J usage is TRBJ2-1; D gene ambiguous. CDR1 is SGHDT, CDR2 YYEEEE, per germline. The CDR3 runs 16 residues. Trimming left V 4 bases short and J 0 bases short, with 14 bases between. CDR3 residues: CASSPVDTRSYNEQFF. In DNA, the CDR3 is TGTGCCAGCAGCCCCGTTGACACCCGCTCCTACAATGAGCAGTTCTTC. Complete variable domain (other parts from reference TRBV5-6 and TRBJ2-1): DAGVTQSPTHLIKTRGQQVTLRCSPKSGHDTVSWYQQALGQGPQFIFQYYEEEERQRGNFPDRFSGHQFPNYSSELNVNALLLGDSALYLCASSPVDTRSYNEQFFGPGTRLTVL.

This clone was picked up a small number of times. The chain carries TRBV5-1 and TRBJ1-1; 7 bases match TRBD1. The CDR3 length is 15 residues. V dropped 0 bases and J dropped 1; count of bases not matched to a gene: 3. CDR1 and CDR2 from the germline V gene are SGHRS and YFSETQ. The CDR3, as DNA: TGCGCCAGCAGCTTGGTAGGGGGCCCGAACACTGAAGCTTTCTTT. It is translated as CASSLVGGPNTEAFF.

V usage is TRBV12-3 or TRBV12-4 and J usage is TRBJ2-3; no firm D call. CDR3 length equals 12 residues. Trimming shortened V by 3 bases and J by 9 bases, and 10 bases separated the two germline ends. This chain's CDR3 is CASSFPLFTQYF. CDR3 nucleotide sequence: TGTGCCAGCAGTTTCCCCCTCTTCACGCAGTATTTT.

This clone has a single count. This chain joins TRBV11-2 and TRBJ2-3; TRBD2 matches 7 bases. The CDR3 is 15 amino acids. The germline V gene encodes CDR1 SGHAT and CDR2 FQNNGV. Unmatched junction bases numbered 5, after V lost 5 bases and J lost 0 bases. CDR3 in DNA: TGTGCCAGCAGCATCCCTAGCGGTAGCACAGATACGCAGTATTTT. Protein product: CASSIPSGSTDTQYF. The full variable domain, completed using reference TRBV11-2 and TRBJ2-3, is EAGVAQSPRYKIIEKRQSVAFWCNPISGHATLYWYQQILGQGPKLLIQFQNNGVVDDSQLPKDRFSAERLKGVDSTLKIQPAKLEDSAVYLCASSIPSGSTDTQYFGPGTRLTVL.

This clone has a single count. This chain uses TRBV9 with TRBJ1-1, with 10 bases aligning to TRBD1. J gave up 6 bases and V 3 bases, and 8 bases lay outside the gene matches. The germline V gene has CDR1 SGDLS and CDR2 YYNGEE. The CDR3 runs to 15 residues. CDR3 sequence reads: CASSAPRQGAAEAFF. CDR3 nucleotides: TGTGCCAGCAGCGCCCCGCGACAGGGGGCCGCTGAAGCTTTCTTT.

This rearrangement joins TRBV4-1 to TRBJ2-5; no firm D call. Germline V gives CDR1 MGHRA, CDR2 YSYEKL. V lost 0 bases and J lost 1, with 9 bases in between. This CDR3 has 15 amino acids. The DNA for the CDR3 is TGCGCCAGCAGCCAAGAAGGCAGCGCCCAAGAGACCCAGTACTTC. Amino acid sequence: CASSQEGSAQETQYF.

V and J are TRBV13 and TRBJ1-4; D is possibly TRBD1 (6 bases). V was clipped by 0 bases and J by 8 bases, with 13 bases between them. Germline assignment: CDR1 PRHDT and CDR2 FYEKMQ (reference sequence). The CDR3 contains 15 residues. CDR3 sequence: CASSLGQGLGEKLFF. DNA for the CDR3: TGTGCCAGCAGCTTAGGTCAGGGGCTGGGAGAAAAACTGTTTTTT.

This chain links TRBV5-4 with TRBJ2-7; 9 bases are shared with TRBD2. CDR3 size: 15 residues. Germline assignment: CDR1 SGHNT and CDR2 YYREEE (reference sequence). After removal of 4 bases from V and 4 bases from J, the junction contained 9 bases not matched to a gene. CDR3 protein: CASSVSGGTNYEQYF. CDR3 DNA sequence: TGTGCCAGCAGCGTTAGCGGGGGTACTAATTACGAGCAGTACTTC. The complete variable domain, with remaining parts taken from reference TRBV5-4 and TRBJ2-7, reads ETGVTQSPTHLIKTRGQQVTLRCSSQSGHNTVSWYQQALGQGPQFIFQYYREEENGRGNFPPRFSGLQFPNYSSELNVNALELDDSALYLCASSVSGGTNYEQYFGPGTRLTVT.

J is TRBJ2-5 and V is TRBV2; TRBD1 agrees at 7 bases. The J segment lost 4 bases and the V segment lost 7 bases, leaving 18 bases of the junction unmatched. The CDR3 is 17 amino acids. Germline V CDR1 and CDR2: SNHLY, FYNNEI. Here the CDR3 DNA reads TGTGCCAGCATCGAAAAGGGCTCGGGACAGCGAAGAGAGACCCAGTACTTC. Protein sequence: CASIEKGSGQRRETQYF.

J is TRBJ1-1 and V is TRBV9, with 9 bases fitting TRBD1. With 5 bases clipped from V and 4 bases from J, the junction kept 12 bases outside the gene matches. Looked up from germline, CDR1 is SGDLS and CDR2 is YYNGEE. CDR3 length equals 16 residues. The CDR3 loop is CASSRGRDRVGTEAFF. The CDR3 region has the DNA TGTGCCAGCAGTCGCGGCCGGGACAGGGTAGGCACTGAAGCTTTCTTT.

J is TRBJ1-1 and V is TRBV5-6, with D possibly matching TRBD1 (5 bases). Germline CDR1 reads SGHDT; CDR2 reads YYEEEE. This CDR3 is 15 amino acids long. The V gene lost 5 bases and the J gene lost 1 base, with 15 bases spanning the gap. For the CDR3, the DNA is TGTGCCAGCAGTTATCAGGGTGTCTCGAACACTGAAGCTTTCTTT. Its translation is CASSYQGVSNTEAFF.

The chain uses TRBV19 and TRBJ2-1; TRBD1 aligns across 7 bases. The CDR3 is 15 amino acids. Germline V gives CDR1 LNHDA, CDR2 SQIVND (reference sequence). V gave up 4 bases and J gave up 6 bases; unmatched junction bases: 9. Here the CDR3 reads CASSTRDSILNEQFF. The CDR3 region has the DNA TGTGCCAGTAGTACCCGGGACAGTATTCTCAATGAGCAGTTCTTC.

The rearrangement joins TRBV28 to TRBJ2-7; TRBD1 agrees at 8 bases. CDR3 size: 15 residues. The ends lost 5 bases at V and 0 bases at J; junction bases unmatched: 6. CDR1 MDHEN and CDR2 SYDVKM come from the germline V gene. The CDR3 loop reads CASSLQGASSYEQYF. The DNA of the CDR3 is TGTGCCAGCAGTCTCCAGGGGGCGAGCTCCTACGAGCAGTACTTC.